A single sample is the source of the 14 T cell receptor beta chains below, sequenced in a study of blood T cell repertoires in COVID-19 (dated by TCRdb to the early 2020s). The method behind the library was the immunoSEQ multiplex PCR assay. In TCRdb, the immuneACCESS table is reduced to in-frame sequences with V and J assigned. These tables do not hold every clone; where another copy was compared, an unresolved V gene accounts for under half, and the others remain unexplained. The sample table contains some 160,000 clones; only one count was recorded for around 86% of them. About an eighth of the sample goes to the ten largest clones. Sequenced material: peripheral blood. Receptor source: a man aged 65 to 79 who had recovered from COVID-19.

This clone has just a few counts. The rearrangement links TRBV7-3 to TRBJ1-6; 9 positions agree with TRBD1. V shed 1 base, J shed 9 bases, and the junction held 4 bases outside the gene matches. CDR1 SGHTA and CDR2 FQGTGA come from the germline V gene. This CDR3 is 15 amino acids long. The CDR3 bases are TGTGCCAGCAGCTTAATGGGGACAGGGCCTTCACCCCTCCACTTT. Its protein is CASSLMGTGPSPLHF.

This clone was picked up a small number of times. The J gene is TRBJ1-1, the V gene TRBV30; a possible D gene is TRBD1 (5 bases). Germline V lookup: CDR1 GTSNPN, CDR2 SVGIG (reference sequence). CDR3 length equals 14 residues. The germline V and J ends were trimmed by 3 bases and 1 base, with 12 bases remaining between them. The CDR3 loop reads CAWRSGLPNTEAFF. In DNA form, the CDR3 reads TGTGCCTGGAGGTCGGGACTTCCGAACACTGAAGCTTTCTTT.

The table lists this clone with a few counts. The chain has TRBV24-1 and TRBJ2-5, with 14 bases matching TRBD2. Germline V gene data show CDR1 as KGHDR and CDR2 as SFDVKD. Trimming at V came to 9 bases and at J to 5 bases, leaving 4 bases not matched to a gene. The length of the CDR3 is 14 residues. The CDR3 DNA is TGTGCCACCGGGACTAGCGGGAGAATGGAGACCCAGTACTTC. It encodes CATGTSGRMETQYF.

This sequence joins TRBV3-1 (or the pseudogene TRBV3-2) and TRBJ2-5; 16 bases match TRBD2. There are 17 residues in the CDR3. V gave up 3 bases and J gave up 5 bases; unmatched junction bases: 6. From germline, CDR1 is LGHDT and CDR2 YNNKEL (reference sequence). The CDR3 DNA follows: TGTGCCAGCAGCCAGGCGGGACTAGCGGGAGGGCGGGAGACCCAGTACTTC. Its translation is CASSQAGLAGGRETQYF.

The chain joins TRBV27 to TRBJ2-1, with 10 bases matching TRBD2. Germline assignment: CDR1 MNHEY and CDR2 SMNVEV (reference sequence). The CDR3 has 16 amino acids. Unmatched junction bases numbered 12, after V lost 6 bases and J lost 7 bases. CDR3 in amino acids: CASRARPSGSRNEQFF. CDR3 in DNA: TGTGCCAGCAGAGCCCGGCCTAGCGGGAGTCGTAATGAGCAGTTCTTC.

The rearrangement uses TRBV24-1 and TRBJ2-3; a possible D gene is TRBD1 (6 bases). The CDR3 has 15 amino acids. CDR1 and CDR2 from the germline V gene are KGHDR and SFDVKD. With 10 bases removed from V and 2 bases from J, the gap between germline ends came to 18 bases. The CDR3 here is CATGDKGQTTDTQYF. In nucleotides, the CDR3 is TGTGCCACGGGGGACAAAGGACAGACCACAGATACGCAGTATTTT.

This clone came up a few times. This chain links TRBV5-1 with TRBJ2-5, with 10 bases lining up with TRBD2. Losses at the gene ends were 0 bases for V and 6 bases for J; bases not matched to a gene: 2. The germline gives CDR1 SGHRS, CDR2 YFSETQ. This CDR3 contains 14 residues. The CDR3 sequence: CASSLASGSKTQYF. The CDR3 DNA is TGCGCCAGCAGCTTGGCTAGCGGGAGTAAGACCCAGTACTTC.

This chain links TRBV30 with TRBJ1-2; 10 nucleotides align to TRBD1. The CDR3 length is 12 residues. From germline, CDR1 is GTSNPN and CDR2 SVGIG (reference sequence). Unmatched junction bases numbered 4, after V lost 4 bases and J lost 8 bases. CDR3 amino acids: CAWNRDRGGYTF. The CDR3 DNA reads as TGTGCCTGGAACAGGGACAGGGGAGGCTACACCTTC.

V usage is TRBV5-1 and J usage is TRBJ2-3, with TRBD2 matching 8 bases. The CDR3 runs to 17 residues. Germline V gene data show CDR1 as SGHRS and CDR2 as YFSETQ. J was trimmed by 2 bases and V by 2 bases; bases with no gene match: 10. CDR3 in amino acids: CASSFGLALGPTDTQYF. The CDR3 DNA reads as TGCGCCAGCAGCTTCGGACTAGCCTTGGGGCCCACAGATACGCAGTATTTT.

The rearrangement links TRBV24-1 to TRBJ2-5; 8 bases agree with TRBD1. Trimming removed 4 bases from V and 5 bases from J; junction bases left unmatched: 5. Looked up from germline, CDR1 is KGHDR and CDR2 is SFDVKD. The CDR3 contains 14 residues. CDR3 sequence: CATSDPRGQETQYF. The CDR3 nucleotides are TGTGCCACCAGTGACCCCAGGGGGCAGGAGACCCAGTACTTC.

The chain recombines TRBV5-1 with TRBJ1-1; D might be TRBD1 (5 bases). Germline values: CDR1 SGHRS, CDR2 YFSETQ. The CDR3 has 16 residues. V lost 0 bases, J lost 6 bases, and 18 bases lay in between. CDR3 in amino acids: CASSLDPQGLNAEAFF. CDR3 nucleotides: TGCGCCAGCAGCTTGGATCCTCAGGGCCTAAACGCTGAAGCTTTCTTT.

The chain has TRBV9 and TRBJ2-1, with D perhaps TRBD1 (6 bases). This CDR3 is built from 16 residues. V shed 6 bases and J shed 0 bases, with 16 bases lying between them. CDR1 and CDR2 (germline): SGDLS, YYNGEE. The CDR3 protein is CASTPMVDSSYNEQFF. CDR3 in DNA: TGTGCCAGCACCCCGATGGTGGACAGCTCCTACAATGAGCAGTTCTTC.

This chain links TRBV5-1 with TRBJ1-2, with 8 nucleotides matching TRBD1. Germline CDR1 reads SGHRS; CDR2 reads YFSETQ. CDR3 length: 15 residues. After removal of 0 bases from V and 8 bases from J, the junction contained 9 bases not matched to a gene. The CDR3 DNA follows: TGCGCCAGCAGCTTGGGTTCTGGACAGGGAGTAGGCTACACCTTC. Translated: CASSLGSGQGVGYTF.

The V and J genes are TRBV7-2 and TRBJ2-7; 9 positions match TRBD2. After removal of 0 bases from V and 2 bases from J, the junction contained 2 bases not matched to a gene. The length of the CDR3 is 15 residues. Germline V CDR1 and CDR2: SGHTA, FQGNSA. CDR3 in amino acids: CASSLASGSAYEQYF. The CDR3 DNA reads TGTGCCAGCAGCTTAGCTAGCGGGAGCGCCTACGAGCAGTACTTC. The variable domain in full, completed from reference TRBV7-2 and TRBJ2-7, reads GAGVSQSPSNKVTEKGKDVELRCDPISGHTALYWYRQSLGQGLEFLIYFQGNSAPDKSGLPSDRFSAERTGGSVSTLTIQRTQQEDSAVYLCASSLASGSAYEQYFGPGTRLTVT.